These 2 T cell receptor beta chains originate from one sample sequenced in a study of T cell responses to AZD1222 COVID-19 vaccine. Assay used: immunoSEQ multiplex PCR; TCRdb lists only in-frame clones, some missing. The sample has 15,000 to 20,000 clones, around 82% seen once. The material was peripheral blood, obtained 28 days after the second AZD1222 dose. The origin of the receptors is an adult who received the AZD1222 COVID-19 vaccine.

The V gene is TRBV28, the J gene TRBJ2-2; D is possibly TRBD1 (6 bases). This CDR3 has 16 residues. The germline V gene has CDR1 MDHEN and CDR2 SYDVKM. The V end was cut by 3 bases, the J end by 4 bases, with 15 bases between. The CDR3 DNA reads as TGTGCCAGCAGTTTGACACAAGGGACACCCACCGGGGAGCTGTTTTTT. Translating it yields CASSLTQGTPTGELFF.

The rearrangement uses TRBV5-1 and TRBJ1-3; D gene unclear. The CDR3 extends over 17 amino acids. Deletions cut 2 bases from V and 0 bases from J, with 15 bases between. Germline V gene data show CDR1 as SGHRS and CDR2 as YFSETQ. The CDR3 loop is CASSFYSSKTSGNTIYF. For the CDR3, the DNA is TGCGCCAGCAGCTTTTACAGCTCAAAGACCTCTGGAAACACCATATATTTT. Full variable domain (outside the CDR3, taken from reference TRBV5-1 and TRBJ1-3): KAGVTQTPRYLIKTRGQQVTLSCSPISGHRSVSWYQQTPGQGLQFLFEYFSETQRNKGNFPGRFSGRQFSNSRSEMNVSTLELGDSALYLCASSFYSSKTSGNTIYFGEGSWLTVV.